This T cell receptor beta chain stems from a study of blood T cell repertoires in COVID-19. At the level of the study: Sites across the United States, Italy and Spain contributed samples from acute and convalescent COVID-19. The analysed material was cDNA or gDNA that came from T cells, B-cell-depleted T cells, or PBMCs.

As originally analysed: Estimation of nucleated cell counts relied on the amplification of reference gene primers. Assay used: immunoSEQ multiplex PCR; TCRdb lists only in-frame clones, some missing. That table furnishes V, J and clone size, whereas the DNA furnished D and trimming. The table has about 42,000 clones, approximately 91% seen once. This CDR3 has 16 amino acids. Germline CDR1 SGHNT, CDR2 YYREEE (reference sequence). V was pared by 2 bases and J by 6 bases, with 7 bases of the junction left unmatched. The receptor comes from a human donor in a cohort sampled during active COVID-19. The chain links TRBV5-4 to TRBJ2-2, with 10 bases that match TRBD1. Source material: peripheral blood. The CDR3 sequence is CASSFGTGDKAGELFF. In DNA form, the CDR3 reads TGTGCCAGCAGCTTCGGGACAGGGGATAAGGCCGGGGAGCTGTTTTTT.